This T cell receptor (beta chain) derives from a study of blood T cell repertoires in COVID-19. Across the whole study: In each case, the material was cDNA or gDNA derived from T cells, B-cell-depleted T cells, or PBMCs.

Sequencing used immunoSEQ multiplex PCR; TCRdb keeps in-frame clones, though not all of them. The data contain around 280,000 clones, roughly 89% of them singletons. The CDR3 runs 14 residues. Germline CDR1 reads SGHTA; CDR2 reads FQGNSA. J lost 9 bases, V lost 5 bases, and 12 bases had no gene match. Donors in Cohort 3 who had recovered were those with two negative PCRs, healthcare professional clearance, or resolution of their symptoms. This clone has a single count. The sequenced material came from PBMCs or T cells enriched from blood (not recorded which). The chain links TRBV7-2 to TRBJ1-1; 7 bases line up with TRBD1. The receptor's source is a woman aged 40 to 50 who had recovered from COVID-19. The CDR3 DNA reads as TGTGCCAGCAGCCCCTGGGACAGATTGCGAAAAGCTTTCTTT. Protein: CASSPWDRLRKAFF.